Listed below are T cell receptor beta chains from one sample, sequenced in a study of T cell responses to AZD1222 COVID-19 vaccine. The protocol was immunoSEQ multiplex PCR, while the TCRdb copy is restricted to in-frame clones and leaves out a portion. The sample holds 170,000 or so clones, over 85% seen once. The sample in question was peripheral blood, obtained 28 days after the second dose of the MenACWY control vaccine. The receptors stem from an adult who received the MenACWY meningococcal vaccine as a control. Both conserved end residues are part of each CDR3. D genes are given only for firm matches. Some rows have no size entry. The others give once, few or many, or a class for an expanded clone.

v_call: TRBV5-1; d_call: TRBD2; j_call: TRBJ2-1; clone_size: few; cdr3_nt: TGCGCCAGCAGCTTGACGGGGGGTTCCTACAATGAGCAGTTCTTC; cdr3_aa: CASSLTGGSYNEQFF
v_call: TRBV20-1; d_call: TRBD1; j_call: TRBJ1-2; clone_size: .; cdr3_nt: TGCAGTGCCAGTCCCGGGACAGGAACGTATGGCTACACCTTC; cdr3_aa: CSASPGTGTYGYTF
v_call: TRBV3-1/TRBV3-2; d_call: TRBD1; j_call: TRBJ2-3; clone_size: .; cdr3_nt: TGTGCCAGCAGCCGGTCGACAGGGGGCCGCACAGATACGCAGTATTTT; cdr3_aa: CASSRSTGGRTDTQYF
v_call: TRBV6-6; d_call: .; j_call: TRBJ2-7; clone_size: .; cdr3_nt: TGTGCCAGCAGTTACTCGGGAAGCGAGCAGTACTTC; cdr3_aa: CASSYSGSEQYF
v_call: TRBV27; d_call: .; j_call: TRBJ2-3; clone_size: .; cdr3_nt: TGTGCCAGCAGTTCCCCGAAAGGACGCAGAGCACAATGGGGGACGCAGTATTTT; cdr3_aa: CASSSPKGRRAQWGTQYF
v_call: TRBV6-6; d_call: .; j_call: TRBJ1-2; clone_size: .; cdr3_nt: TGTGCCAGTCAACCTAGGTCCCAGCCCAGGGACTATGGCTACACCTTC; cdr3_aa: CASQPRSQPRDYGYTF
v_call: TRBV21-1; d_call: .; j_call: TRBJ1-3; clone_size: .; cdr3_nt: TGTGCCAGCAGCAAAAAGCGGGGGACAGTGATCTCTGGAAACACCATATATTTT; cdr3_aa: CASSKKRGTVISGNTIYF
v_call: TRBV6-5; d_call: TRBD1; j_call: TRBJ2-7; clone_size: .; cdr3_nt: TGTGCCAGCAGTCCCTCCGGGACAGGAACCCTCGAGCAGTACTTT; cdr3_aa: CASSPSGTGTLEQYF
v_call: TRBV10-1; d_call: .; j_call: TRBJ2-3; clone_size: .; cdr3_nt: TGCGCCAGCAGTGTGATCCGCACAGATACGCAGTATTTT; cdr3_aa: CASSVIRTDTQYF
v_call: TRBV7-2; d_call: TRBD2; j_call: TRBJ2-3; clone_size: .; cdr3_nt: TGTGCCAGCAGCTTAGAGGGGAGGACTAGCAGAGATACGCAGTATTTT; cdr3_aa: CASSLEGRTSRDTQYF
v_call: TRBV4-2; d_call: .; j_call: TRBJ1-1; clone_size: .; cdr3_nt: TGTGCCAGCAGCGGGGGTGCTAACACTGAAGCTTTCTTT; cdr3_aa: CASSGGANTEAFF
v_call: TRBV3-1/TRBV3-2; d_call: .; j_call: TRBJ1-6; clone_size: .; cdr3_nt: TGTGCCAGCAGCCCCGCGGGCTCACCCCTCCACTTT; cdr3_aa: CASSPAGSPLHF
v_call: TRBV28; d_call: TRBD2; j_call: TRBJ2-1; clone_size: .; cdr3_nt: TGTGCCAGCGTCGGGGGGGTCAATGAGCAGTTCTTC; cdr3_aa: CASVGGVNEQFF
v_call: TRBV19; d_call: TRBD1; j_call: TRBJ1-5; clone_size: .; cdr3_nt: TGTGCCAGTAGTATTGGGACAGCGAGCAATCAGCCCCAGCATTTT; cdr3_aa: CASSIGTASNQPQHF
v_call: TRBV18; d_call: .; j_call: TRBJ2-7; clone_size: .; cdr3_nt: TGTGCCAGCTCACTGAACTACGAGCAGTACTTC; cdr3_aa: CASSLNYEQYF
v_call: TRBV20-1; d_call: .; j_call: TRBJ2-7; clone_size: .; cdr3_nt: TGCAGTGCTAGTGTCCAGCTCTACGAGCAGTACTTC; cdr3_aa: CSASVQLYEQYF
v_call: TRBV24-1; d_call: TRBD1; j_call: TRBJ2-2; clone_size: .; cdr3_nt: TGTGCCACCAGTGACCCGGGACAGGGAGCCACCGGGGAGCTGTTTTTT; cdr3_aa: CATSDPGQGATGELFF
v_call: TRBV23-1; d_call: .; j_call: TRBJ1-6; clone_size: .; cdr3_nt: TGCGCCAGTCCCCCGCTTTCACCCCTCCACTTT; cdr3_aa: CASPPLSPLHF
v_call: TRBV7-9; d_call: .; j_call: TRBJ1-6; clone_size: .; cdr3_nt: TGTGCCAGCAGCTTAAGCTATGGAACAGGGCGGCGGAATTCACCCCTCCACTTT; cdr3_aa: CASSLSYGTGRRNSPLHF
v_call: TRBV5-4; d_call: .; j_call: TRBJ2-3; clone_size: .; cdr3_nt: TGTGCCAGCAGCTATCCTAGCGTCGGGGCAGATACGCAGTATTTT; cdr3_aa: CASSYPSVGADTQYF
v_call: TRBV28; d_call: .; j_call: TRBJ2-7; clone_size: .; cdr3_nt: TGTGCCAGCAGTTGGGGCAGGTTAGGCGAGCAGTACTTC; cdr3_aa: CASSWGRLGEQYF
v_call: TRBV6-6; d_call: .; j_call: TRBJ1-1; clone_size: .; cdr3_nt: TGTGCCAGCAGTTACTCTAACAGGGACACTGAAGCTTTCTTT; cdr3_aa: CASSYSNRDTEAFF
v_call: TRBV3-1/TRBV3-2; d_call: .; j_call: TRBJ2-5; clone_size: .; cdr3_nt: TGTGCCAGCAGCCCGGAATTGTGGTCCGCGGAGACCCAGTACTTC; cdr3_aa: CASSPELWSAETQYF
v_call: TRBV2; d_call: .; j_call: TRBJ1-6; clone_size: .; cdr3_nt: TGTGCCAGCAACGGGGCGGCTGATTCACCCCTCCACTTT; cdr3_aa: CASNGAADSPLHF
v_call: TRBV7-9; d_call: TRBD2; j_call: TRBJ2-1; clone_size: .; cdr3_nt: TGTGCCAGCAGCCCAGTGGGTAGCGGGGTTAATGAGCAGTTCTTC; cdr3_aa: CASSPVGSGVNEQFF
v_call: TRBV5-4; d_call: .; j_call: TRBJ2-4; clone_size: .; cdr3_nt: TGTGCCAGCAGCTCGTGGCAGGGCTACATTCAGTACTTC; cdr3_aa: CASSSWQGYIQYF
v_call: TRBV7-2; d_call: .; j_call: TRBJ1-1; clone_size: .; cdr3_nt: TGTGCCAGCAGCTTAGTGGCAGGGTCGAACACTGAAGCTTTCTTT; cdr3_aa: CASSLVAGSNTEAFF
v_call: TRBV7-2; d_call: TRBD1; j_call: TRBJ2-1; clone_size: .; cdr3_nt: TGTGCCAGCAGCCTCCGGGACAGGGGCTCCTACAATGAGCAGTTCTTC; cdr3_aa: CASSLRDRGSYNEQFF
v_call: TRBV7-8; d_call: TRBD1; j_call: TRBJ1-2; clone_size: .; cdr3_nt: TGTGCCAGCACCATGACAGGGTTCCCGATTGATGGCTACACCTTC; cdr3_aa: CASTMTGFPIDGYTF
v_call: TRBV3-1/TRBV3-2; d_call: .; j_call: TRBJ2-3; clone_size: .; cdr3_nt: TGTGCCAGCAGCCAGAAAGGGATCTACTCTGATACGCAGTATTTT; cdr3_aa: CASSQKGIYSDTQYF
v_call: TRBV18; d_call: TRBD2; j_call: TRBJ2-7; clone_size: .; cdr3_nt: TGTGCCAGCTCAACCAAGAGTTTAGCGGGGGGGCCCCACGAGCAGTACTTC; cdr3_aa: CASSTKSLAGGPHEQYF
v_call: TRBV5-8; d_call: .; j_call: TRBJ1-3; clone_size: .; cdr3_nt: TGTGCCAGCAGCTTGCTTTCAGGGGCTACTGGAAACACCATATATTTT; cdr3_aa: CASSLLSGATGNTIYF